This passage covers 27 T cell receptor beta chains from one sample sequenced in a study of blood T cell repertoires in COVID-19. Sequencing used immunoSEQ multiplex PCR; TCRdb keeps in-frame clones, though not all of them. The sample holds roughly 290,000 clones; 80% to 90% are singletons and the top ten take around 8%. Sequencing used peripheral blood. The source of these receptors is a woman aged 45 to 65 who had recovered from COVID-19.

The V and J genes are TRBV24-1 and TRBJ2-3; 7 bases are shared with TRBD1. After removal of 2 bases from V and 2 bases from J, the junction contained 3 bases not matched to a gene. Germline CDR1 reads KGHDR; CDR2 reads SFDVKD. CDR3 length equals 15 residues. CDR3 sequence: CATSDYKGATDTQYF. The CDR3 nucleotides are TGTGCCACCAGTGATTACAAGGGGGCCACAGATACGCAGTATTTT.

The V gene is TRBV5-1, the J gene TRBJ2-3; the D is unclear. CDR1 is SGHRS and CDR2 is YFSETQ in the germline V gene. V shed 7 bases and J shed 3 bases, with 24 bases lying between them. This CDR3 comprises 17 residues. The chain's CDR3 is CASVESPVASWTDTQYF. The CDR3 DNA follows: TGCGCCAGCGTGGAGTCTCCAGTGGCCAGTTGGACAGATACGCAGTATTTT.

This sequence joins TRBV7-3 and TRBJ2-2, with 12 bases fitting TRBD1. Trimming cost V 5 bases and J 5 bases; bases outside gene matches: 15. CDR1 SGHTA and CDR2 FQGTGA come from the germline V gene. The CDR3 length is 19 residues. CDR3 in amino acids: CASSPLGFGGQGATGELFF. The DNA for the CDR3 is TGTGCCAGCAGCCCATTGGGTTTCGGGGGACAGGGGGCAACCGGGGAGCTGTTTTTT.

The V gene is TRBV28, the J gene TRBJ1-5, with 8 bases that match TRBD1. Germline values: CDR1 MDHEN, CDR2 SYDVKM. This CDR3 spans 21 amino acids. Trimming removed 6 bases from V and 0 bases from J; junction bases left unmatched: 22. The CDR3 sequence is CASSRGQGNPKLLYSNQPQHF. In nucleotides, the CDR3 is TGTGCCAGCAGCCGCGGACAGGGCAACCCTAAATTACTTTATAGCAATCAGCCCCAGCATTTT.

V gene TRBV3-1 (or the pseudogene TRBV3-2) combines with J gene TRBJ2-3; the D gene is possibly TRBD2 (6 bases). Trimming removed 2 bases at V and 5 bases at J, with 20 bases between. There are 17 residues in the CDR3. CDR1 and CDR2 (germline): LGHDT, YNNKEL (reference sequence). Written as DNA, the CDR3 is TGTGCCAGCAGCCAATACGGGAACTGCGGGGTTGAAGATACGCAGTATTTT. Residues: CASSQYGNCGVEDTQYF.

The count of this clone is one. This CDR3 is CASSHRLEHSYEQYF. As DNA, the CDR3 is TGTGCCAGCTCACATCGACTAGAGCACTCCTACGAGCAGTACTTC. The chain couples TRBV18 to TRBJ2-7; D is possibly TRBD2 (6 bases). CDR3 length: 15 residues. The ends were cut back, 4 bases at V and 0 bases at J, with 13 bases in the middle. CDR1 and CDR2 (germline): KGHSH, LQKENI.

In this sample, this clone turned up once. The chain is built from TRBV27 and TRBJ1-6; TRBD1 agrees at 10 bases. Germline trimming cut 6 bases from V and 6 bases from J; bases unmatched to any gene: 2. The CDR3 is 14 amino acids. CDR1 is MNHEY, CDR2 SMNVEV, per germline (reference sequence). In nucleotides, the CDR3 is TGTGCCAGCAGGTGGGACAGGGGTAATTCACCCCTCCACTTT. As protein: CASRWDRGNSPLHF.

The chain carries TRBV19 and TRBJ2-1; 8 positions agree with TRBD2. The CDR3 totals 14 residues. V was clipped by 10 bases and J by 3 bases; unmatched bases: 8. In germline, CDR1 is LNHDA, CDR2 SQIVND (reference sequence). CDR3 sequence: CATCRGGVYNEQFF. The CDR3 DNA follows: TGTGCCACTTGTCGGGGGGGCGTCTACAATGAGCAGTTCTTC.

The chain couples TRBV3-1 (or the pseudogene TRBV3-2) to TRBJ1-6; D may be TRBD1 (5 bases). The length of the CDR3 is 15 residues. Germline lookup yields CDR1 LGHDT and CDR2 YNNKEL (reference sequence). Between the trimmed V and J ends, which lost 3 bases and 6 bases, there was a span of 12 bases. The CDR3 nucleotides are TGTGCCAGCAGCCAGCAAGGGGTCCGTAATTCACCCCTCCACTTT. It codes for CASSQQGVRNSPLHF.

The rearrangement links TRBV6-4 to TRBJ2-2; D remains unclear. The CDR3 is 14 amino acids. V was pared by 6 bases and J by 1 base, with 9 bases between. CDR1 is MRHNA and CDR2 is SNTAGT in the germline V gene. CDR3 sequence (DNA): TGTGCCAGCAGCCAAGCGTTGAACACCGGGGAGCTGTTTTTT. Protein sequence: CASSQALNTGELFF.

The chain recombines TRBV5-1 with TRBJ1-3; tentative D call: TRBD1 (5 bases). CDR3 size: 16 residues. Germline CDR1 and CDR2: SGHRS and YFSETQ. V was cut by 0 bases and J by 0 bases, with 10 bases left in between. The DNA of the CDR3 is TGCGCCAGCAGCTTGGAAGGGGTTAGCTCTGGAAACACCATATATTTT. This encodes CASSLEGVSSGNTIYF. The full variable domain, with the rest looked up from reference TRBV5-1 and TRBJ1-3, is KAGVTQTPRYLIKTRGQQVTLSCSPISGHRSVSWYQQTPGQGLQFLFEYFSETQRNKGNFPGRFSGRQFSNSRSEMNVSTLELGDSALYLCASSLEGVSSGNTIYFGEGSWLTVV.

This chain joins TRBV4-3 and TRBJ2-7; possibly TRBD1 for D (6 bases). This CDR3 has 14 amino acids. In germline, CDR1 is LGHNA, CDR2 YSLEER. The V end was cut by 0 bases, the J end by 5 bases, with 11 bases between. The CDR3 region has the DNA TGCGCCAGCAGCCAAGATGTGGCAGGGGACGAGCAGTACTTC. Translated, it gives CASSQDVAGDEQYF.

J is TRBJ2-1 and V is TRBV4-3; D may be TRBD2 (6 bases). The CDR3 is made up of 15 amino acids. Germline V lookup: CDR1 LGHNA, CDR2 YSLEER. V dropped 3 bases and J dropped 5 bases, with 14 bases sitting between them. CDR3 DNA sequence: TGCGCCAGCAGCCAGGGCGGGGCCCTAAACAATGAGCAGTTCTTC. Amino acid sequence: CASSQGGALNNEQFF.

This chain uses TRBV6-5 with TRBJ1-1; D possibly corresponds to TRBD1 (5 bases). Trimming removed 2 bases at V and 3 bases at J, with 10 bases between. The CDR3 is 14 residues long. In germline, CDR1 is MNHEY, CDR2 SVGAGI. The DNA for the CDR3 is TGTGCCAGCAGTTACAGAAAAGGGGACACTGAAGCTTTCTTT. Translating gives CASSYRKGDTEAFF.

This clone was recorded many times. The chain is built from TRBV27 and TRBJ2-7, with 9 bases aligning to TRBD2. CDR3 size: 15 residues. Unmatched junction bases numbered 3, after V lost 3 bases and J lost 0 bases. Per the germline V gene, CDR1 is MNHEY and CDR2 is SMNVEV (reference sequence). CDR3 residues: CASSFSGSVSYEQYF. CDR3 coding DNA: TGTGCCAGCAGTTTTAGCGGGAGCGTCTCCTACGAGCAGTACTTC.

This clone was observed a single time. This rearrangement joins TRBV2 to TRBJ1-5; 7 bases match TRBD1. V gave up 5 bases and J gave up 0 bases; unmatched junction bases: 10. Looked up from germline, CDR1 is SNHLY and CDR2 is FYNNEI. The CDR3 contains 17 residues. CDR3: CASSLNRGGYSNQPQHF. CDR3 nucleotide sequence: TGTGCCAGCAGTTTAAACAGGGGAGGATATAGCAATCAGCCCCAGCATTTT.

The V and J genes are TRBV6-6 and TRBJ2-1, with D uncertain. V shed 0 bases and J shed 5 bases, with 11 bases lying between them. CDR1 is MNHNY, CDR2 SVGAGI, per germline (reference sequence). The CDR3 loop spans 15 amino acids. CDR3 amino acids: CASSYSPRPDNEQFF. The CDR3 DNA reads as TGTGCCAGCAGTTACTCTCCCAGGCCTGACAATGAGCAGTTCTTC.

This chain links TRBV6-5 with TRBJ1-4, with D perhaps matching TRBD1 (5 bases). Trimming left V 2 bases short and J 6 bases short, with 16 bases between. CDR1 and CDR2 (germline): MNHEY, SVGAGI. The CDR3 has 16 residues. In nucleotides, the CDR3 is TGTGCCAGCAGTTACAGAACAGGAGCCCGATATGAAAAACTGTTTTTT. Translating gives CASSYRTGARYEKLFF.

This chain uses TRBV6-4 with TRBJ2-1; D is ambiguous. With 4 bases removed from V and 8 bases from J, the gap between germline ends came to 12 bases. Germline V CDR1 and CDR2: MRHNA, SNTAGT. CDR3 length equals 13 residues. The CDR3 coding sequence is TGTGCCAGCAGTGTTGACCGCGGCTATGAGCAGTTCTTC. Translation gives CASSVDRGYEQFF.

The chain combines TRBV7-6 with TRBJ2-1, with D perhaps TRBD2 (5 bases). V gave up 5 bases and J gave up 0 bases, with 11 bases separating them. The CDR3 extends over 15 amino acids. The germline CDR1 and CDR2 sequences are SGHVS and FNYEAQ. This CDR3 is CASSPSGFSYNEQFF. The CDR3 DNA reads TGTGCCAGCAGCCCGAGCGGATTCTCCTACAATGAGCAGTTCTTC.

The CDR3 coding sequence is TGCAGTGCTAGTTACGGGAGAGGCTACGAGCAGTACTTC. Translated, it gives CSASYGRGYEQYF. The chain recombines TRBV20-1 with TRBJ2-7, with D maybe TRBD2 (6 bases). The V end lost 3 bases, the J end lost 3 bases, and 12 bases lay between the germline ends. The CDR3 contains 13 residues. Germline CDR1 DFQATT, CDR2 SNEGSKA (reference sequence).

The rearrangement links TRBV7-2 to TRBJ1-3; the D is unclear. Trimming shortened V by 2 bases and J by 0 bases, and 11 bases separated the two germline ends. This CDR3 has 16 amino acids. Germline V lookup: CDR1 SGHTA, CDR2 FQGNSA. The CDR3, as DNA: TGTGCCAGCAGCTTACTCCCGAAACTCTCTGGAAACACCATATATTTT. This gives the protein CASSLLPKLSGNTIYF.

The rearrangement joins TRBV19 to TRBJ1-1; D is uncertain. The length of the CDR3 is 14 residues. Germline V lookup: CDR1 LNHDA, CDR2 SQIVND (reference sequence). V lost 7 bases to trimming and J lost 1 base, with 13 bases between them. The CDR3 DNA reads as TGTGCCAGTATCGGGGAGGGAGGGAACACTGAAGCTTTCTTT. This encodes CASIGEGGNTEAFF.

This chain uses TRBV15 with TRBJ1-6; D not resolved. The V gene lost 5 bases and the J gene lost 3 bases, with 5 bases spanning the gap. Looked up from germline, CDR1 is LNHNV and CDR2 is YYDKDF (reference sequence). This CDR3 has 13 amino acids. The CDR3 sequence is CATSRGYNSPLHF. The CDR3, as DNA: TGTGCCACCAGCCGGGGCTATAATTCACCCCTCCACTTT.

This chain joins TRBV15 and TRBJ2-7; tentative D call: TRBD2 (6 bases). The ends were cut back, 0 bases at V and 5 bases at J, with 8 bases in the middle. In germline, CDR1 is LNHNV, CDR2 YYDKDF (reference sequence). CDR3 length: 13 residues. CDR3 sequence (DNA): TGTGCCACCAGCAGAGAAGCGGGCAACGAGCAGTACTTC. Protein: CATSREAGNEQYF.

The rearrangement joins TRBV9 to TRBJ2-3; 14 positions match TRBD2. The length of the CDR3 is 21 residues. Germline V gene data show CDR1 as SGDLS and CDR2 as YYNGEE. Losses at the gene ends were 4 bases for V and 0 bases for J; bases not matched to a gene: 16. The DNA for the CDR3 is TGTGCCAGCAGCCCCTCCGGACTAGCGGGAGGCCTACGACTTAGCACAGATACGCAGTATTTT. It codes for CASSPSGLAGGLRLSTDTQYF.

The chain is built from TRBV6-2 or TRBV6-3 and TRBJ1-2; weak D call: TRBD1 (5 bases). The V and J ends lost 6 bases and 5 bases respectively, with 19 bases between them. Germline CDR1 reads MNHEY; CDR2 reads SVGEGT. The CDR3 spans 15 residues. For the CDR3, the DNA is TGTGCCAGCAGCCGTGGGACTGGGAATTCATATGGCTACACCTTC. This gives the protein CASSRGTGNSYGYTF.